These 12 T cell receptor beta chains were sequenced from one sample in a study of T-cell reconstitution after alpha-beta-depleted transplantation in children. This sample's TCRbeta library carried unique molecular identifier barcodes. One entry per CDR3 protein, called by TCRdb with MiXCR from the PCR reads. In the table there are 450,000 to 550,000 distinct CDR3 sequences, over 10% of which are singletons. The source material was PBMCs, mostly from graft donor cells, sampled 180 days after TCRalphabeta/CD19-depleted stem cell transplant. Receptors originate from a female patient younger than 10 who had a stem cell transplant for aplastic anemia, so the T cells may come from the graft donor.

This clonotype was detected ten times or more. The chain is built from TRBV6-2 or TRBV6-3 and TRBJ2-7, with D unresolved. Germline loops: CDR1 MNHEY, CDR2 SVGEGT. Between the trimmed V and J ends, which lost 4 bases and 4 bases, there was a span of 8 bases. The CDR3 runs 12 residues. Written as DNA, the CDR3 is TGTGCCAGCAGTTCACAGTTGTACGAGCAGTACGTC. Residues: CASSSQLYEQYV.

The chain employs TRBV4-3 and TRBJ2-7; D might be TRBD1 (6 bases). The CDR3 covers 14 residues. Looked up from germline, CDR1 is LGHNA and CDR2 is YSLEER. Trimming shortened V by 2 bases and J by 2 bases, and 10 bases separated the two germline ends. The DNA of the CDR3 is TGCGCCAGCAGCCAACGGGACAATGCCTACGAGCAGTACTTC. The encoded protein is CASSQRDNAYEQYF.

This clonotype was seen many times. The chain employs TRBV28 and TRBJ2-7, with 8 bases matching TRBD2. Germline values: CDR1 MDHEN, CDR2 SYDVKM. The CDR3 has 16 residues. The trim removed 5 bases at V and 5 bases at J, leaving 14 bases unmatched. Here the CDR3 DNA reads TGTGCCAGCAGTCCACCGGGAGGGGCTTCGCTTAACGAGCAGTACTTC. Amino acid sequence: CASSPPGGASLNEQYF.

This clonotype has a handful of counts. This chain uses TRBV11-2 with TRBJ1-5, with D uncertain. V lost 5 bases and J lost 3, with 14 bases in between. The CDR3 covers 15 residues. Germline CDR1 and CDR2: SGHAT and FQNNGV. In DNA, the CDR3 is TGTGCCAGCAGCAGCCTCGAGACACACAATCAGCCCCAGCATTTT. The encoded protein is CASSSLETHNQPQHF.

This clonotype was seen ten or more times. The rearrangement uses TRBV28 and TRBJ2-1; 8 positions match TRBD2. The germline V gene has CDR1 MDHEN and CDR2 SYDVKM. This CDR3 comprises 15 residues. The V segment lost 6 bases and the J segment 0 bases; nucleotides outside the gene matches: 4. DNA for the CDR3: TGTGCCAGCAGACAAAGCGGGAGCTCCTACAATGAGCAGTTCTTC. It is translated as CASRQSGSSYNEQFF.

This clonotype came up a few times. The gene calls are TRBV7-9 and TRBJ1-2; TRBD1 is a possible D gene (5 bases). Germline V lookup: CDR1 SEHNR, CDR2 FQNEAQ (reference sequence). This CDR3 comprises 15 residues. Trimming stripped 0 bases from V and 5 bases from J, with 13 bases between. CDR3 in DNA: TGTGCCAGCAGCTTAGCGGGACCATCCTTATATGGCTACACCTTC. This encodes CASSLAGPSLYGYTF.

This clonotype was detected many times. This chain links TRBV29-1 with TRBJ2-7; D may be TRBD2 (6 bases). V lost 6 bases to trimming and J lost 1 base, with 10 bases between them. From germline, CDR1 is SQVTM and CDR2 ANQGSEA. CDR3 length: 12 residues. The CDR3 sequence: CSVVGGSYEQYF. The CDR3 DNA is TGCAGCGTCGTGGGGGGATCCTACGAGCAGTACTTC.

The genes are TRBV7-9 and TRBJ1-1; D may be TRBD1 (6 bases). The CDR3 contains 14 residues. V was trimmed by 5 bases and J by 8 bases, leaving 18 bases between them. Germline CDR1 and CDR2: SEHNR and FQNEAQ (reference sequence). The chain's CDR3 is CASSRGQRTGEAFF. The DNA of the CDR3 is TGTGCCAGCAGCCGAGGACAGCGAACGGGAGAAGCTTTCTTT.

This chain uses TRBV12-5 with TRBJ1-2, with D possibly being TRBD1 (5 bases). The V gene lost 6 bases and the J gene lost 4 bases, with 15 bases spanning the gap. CDR1 is LGHNT, CDR2 FRNRAP, per germline. The CDR3 extends over 14 amino acids. The CDR3 DNA reads TGTGCTAGTGGCGGGCCTCCAGGGATCTATGGCTACACCTTC. Protein sequence: CASGGPPGIYGYTF.

This clonotype was observed a handful of times. The chain is built from TRBV18 and TRBJ1-6; 9 positions match TRBD1. V was clipped by 5 bases and J by 10 bases; unmatched bases: 3. This CDR3 comprises 13 residues. The V gene's germline CDR1 is KGHSH and CDR2 LQKENI. CDR3 coding DNA: TGTGCCAGCTCAAAGGACAGGGGATCACCCCTCCACTTT. Its protein is CASSKDRGSPLHF.

This clonotype appeared a few times. The chain is built from TRBV5-1 and TRBJ1-4; D is undetermined. V lost 1 base, J lost 0 bases, and 4 bases lay in between. CDR3 length equals 14 residues. Germline V gene sequence: CDR1 SGHRS, CDR2 YFSETQ. In nucleotides, the CDR3 is TGCGCCAGCAGCTTGACGGCAACTAATGAAAAACTGTTTTTT. Encoded protein: CASSLTATNEKLFF.

The chain is built from TRBV29-1 and TRBJ1-1, with D perhaps matching TRBD1 (6 bases). This CDR3 has 13 amino acids. V was cut by 4 bases and J by 0 bases, with 9 bases left in between. Germline V CDR1 and CDR2: SQVTM, ANQGSEA. CDR3 amino acids: CSVAGQLNTEAFF. CDR3 bases: TGCAGCGTTGCGGGACAACTGAACACTGAAGCTTTCTTT.